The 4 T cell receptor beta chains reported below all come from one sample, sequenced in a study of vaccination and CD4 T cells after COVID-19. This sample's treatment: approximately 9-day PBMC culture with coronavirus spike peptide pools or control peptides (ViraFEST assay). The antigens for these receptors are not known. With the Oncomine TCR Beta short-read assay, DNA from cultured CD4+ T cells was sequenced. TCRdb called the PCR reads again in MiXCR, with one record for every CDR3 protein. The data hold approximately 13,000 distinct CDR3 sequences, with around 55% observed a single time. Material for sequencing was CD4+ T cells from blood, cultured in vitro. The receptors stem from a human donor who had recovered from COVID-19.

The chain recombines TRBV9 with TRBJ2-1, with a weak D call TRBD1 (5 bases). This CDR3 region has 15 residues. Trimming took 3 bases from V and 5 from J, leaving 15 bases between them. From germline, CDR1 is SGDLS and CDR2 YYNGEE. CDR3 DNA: TGTGCCAGCAGCGCCCCATACGACAGAGACAATGAGCAGTTCTTC. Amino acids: CASSAPYDRDNEQFF. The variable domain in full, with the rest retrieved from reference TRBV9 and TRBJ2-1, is DSGVTQTPKHLITATGQRVTLRCSPRSGDLSVYWYQQSLDQGLQFLIQYYNGEERAKGNILERFSAQQFPDLHSELNLSSLELGDSALYFCASSAPYDRDNEQFFGPGTRLTVL.

The CDR3 region has the DNA TGTGCCAGCAGCTTTACCGGGACGAACACTGAAGCTTTCTTT. Amino acids: CASSFTGTNTEAFF. The chain has TRBV7-9 and TRBJ1-1, with D maybe TRBD1 (5 bases). The CDR3 extends over 14 amino acids. Germline assignment: CDR1 SEHNR and CDR2 FQNEAQ (reference sequence). Trimming cost V 3 bases and J 1 base, with 9 bases left between them.

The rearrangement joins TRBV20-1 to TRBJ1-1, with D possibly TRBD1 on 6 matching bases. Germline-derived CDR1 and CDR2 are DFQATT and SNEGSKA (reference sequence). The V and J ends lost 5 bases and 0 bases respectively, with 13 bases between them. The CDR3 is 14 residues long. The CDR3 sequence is CSAPRDNLNTEAFF. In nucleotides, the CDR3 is TGCAGTGCTCCCCGGGACAACCTGAACACTGAAGCTTTCTTT.

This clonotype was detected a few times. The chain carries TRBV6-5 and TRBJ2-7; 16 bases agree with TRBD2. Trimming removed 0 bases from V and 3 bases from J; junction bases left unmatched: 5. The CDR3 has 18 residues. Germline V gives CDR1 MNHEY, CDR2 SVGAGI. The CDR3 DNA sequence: TGTGCCAGCAGTTACTCCTCGGGACTAGCGGGAGGGAACTACGAGCAGTACTTC. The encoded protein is CASSYSSGLAGGNYEQYF.